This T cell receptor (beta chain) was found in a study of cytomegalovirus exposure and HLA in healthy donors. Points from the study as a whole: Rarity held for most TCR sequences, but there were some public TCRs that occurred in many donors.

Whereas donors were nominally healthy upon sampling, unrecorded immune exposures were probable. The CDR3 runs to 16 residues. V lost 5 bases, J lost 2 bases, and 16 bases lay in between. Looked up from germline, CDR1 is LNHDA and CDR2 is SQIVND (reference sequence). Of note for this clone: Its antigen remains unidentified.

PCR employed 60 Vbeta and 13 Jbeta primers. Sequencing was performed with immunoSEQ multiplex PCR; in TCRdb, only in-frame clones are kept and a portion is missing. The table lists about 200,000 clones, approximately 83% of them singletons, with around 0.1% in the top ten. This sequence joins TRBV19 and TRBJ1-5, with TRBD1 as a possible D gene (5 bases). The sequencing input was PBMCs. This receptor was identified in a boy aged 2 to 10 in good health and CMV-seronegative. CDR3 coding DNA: TGTGCCAGTAGTGCCCACAGCCAAGGGGGCAATCAGCCCCAGCATTTT. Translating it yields CASSAHSQGGNQPQHF.